This T cell receptor beta chain was documented in a study of beta chain features in type 1 diabetes. Overall study context: Examination of sorted cells across all samples involved 90 million to 120 million cells. Whole-study results and caveats: Among patients with Type 1 diabetes, TCRB CDR3s were moderately but significantly shorter in every one of the four CD4+ subsets.

TCRB transcripts that were expressed got sequenced, as all of the isolated RNA had been reverse transcribed. Sequenced by immunoSEQ multiplex PCR; TCRdb stores in-frame clones only, minus some. The table includes about 260,000 clones, roughly 24% detected once. V dropped 1 base and J dropped 0 bases, with 8 bases sitting between them. Per germline, CDR1 SGDLS and CDR2 YYNGEE. The CDR3 is 14 amino acids. This clone was seen more than once but under ten times. The antigen is undetermined. The sequencing input was naive CD4+ T cells from blood. This TCR derives from a woman aged 25-40 years with type 1 diabetes. V gene TRBV9 combines with J gene TRBJ2-7, with D possibly matching TRBD2 (5 bases). The CDR3 reads CASSVLRDSYEQYF. CDR3 nucleotide sequence: TGTGCCAGCAGCGTATTACGGGACTCCTACGAGCAGTACTTC. Combining the CDR3 with reference TRBV9 and TRBJ2-7 gives the whole variable domain DSGVTQTPKHLITATGQRVTLRCSPRSGDLSVYWYQQSLDQGLQFLIQYYNGEERAKGNILERFSAQQFPDLHSELNLSSLELGDSALYFCASSVLRDSYEQYFGPGTRLTVT.